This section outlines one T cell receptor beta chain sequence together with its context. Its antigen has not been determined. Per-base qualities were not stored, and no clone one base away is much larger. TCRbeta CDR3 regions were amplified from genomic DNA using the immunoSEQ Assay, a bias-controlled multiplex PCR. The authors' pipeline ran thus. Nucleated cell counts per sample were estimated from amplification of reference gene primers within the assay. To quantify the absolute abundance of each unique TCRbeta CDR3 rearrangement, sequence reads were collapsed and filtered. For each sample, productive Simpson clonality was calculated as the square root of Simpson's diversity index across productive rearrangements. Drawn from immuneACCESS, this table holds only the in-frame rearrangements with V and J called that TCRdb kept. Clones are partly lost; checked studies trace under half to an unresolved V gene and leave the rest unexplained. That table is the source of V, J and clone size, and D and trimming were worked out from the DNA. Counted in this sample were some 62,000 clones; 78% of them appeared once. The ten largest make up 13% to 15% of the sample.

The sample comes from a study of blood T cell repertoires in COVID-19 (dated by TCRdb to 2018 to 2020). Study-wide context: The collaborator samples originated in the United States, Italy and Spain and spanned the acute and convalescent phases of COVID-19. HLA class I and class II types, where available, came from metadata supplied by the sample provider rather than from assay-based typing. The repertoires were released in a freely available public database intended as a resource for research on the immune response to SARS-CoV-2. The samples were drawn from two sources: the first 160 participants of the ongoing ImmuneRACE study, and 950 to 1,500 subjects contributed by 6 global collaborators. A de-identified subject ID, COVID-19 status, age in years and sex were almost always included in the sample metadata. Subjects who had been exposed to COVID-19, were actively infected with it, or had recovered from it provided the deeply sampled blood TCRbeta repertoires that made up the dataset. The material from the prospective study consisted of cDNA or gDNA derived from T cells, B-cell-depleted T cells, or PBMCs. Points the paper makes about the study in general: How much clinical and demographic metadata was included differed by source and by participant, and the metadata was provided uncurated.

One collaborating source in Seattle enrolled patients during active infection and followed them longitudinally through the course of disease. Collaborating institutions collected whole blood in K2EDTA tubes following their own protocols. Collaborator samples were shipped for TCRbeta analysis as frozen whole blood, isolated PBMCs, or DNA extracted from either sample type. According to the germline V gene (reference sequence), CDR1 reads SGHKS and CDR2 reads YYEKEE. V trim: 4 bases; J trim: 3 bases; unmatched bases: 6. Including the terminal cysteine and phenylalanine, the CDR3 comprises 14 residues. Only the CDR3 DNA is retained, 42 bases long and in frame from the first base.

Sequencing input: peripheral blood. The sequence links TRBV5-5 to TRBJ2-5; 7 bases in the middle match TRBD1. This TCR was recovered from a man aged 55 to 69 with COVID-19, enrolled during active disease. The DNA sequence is TGTGCCAGCAGCCGACCTACAGGGGAAGAGACCCAGTACTTC. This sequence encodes CASSRPTGEETQYF.